These T cell receptor beta chains were read from a single sample in a study of OX40 agonist ivuxolimab in advanced cancers. Assay used: immunoSEQ multiplex PCR; TCRdb lists only in-frame clones, some missing. The data hold about 79,000 clones, with 90% observed a single time. The sequencing used CD4+ or CD8+ T cells sorted from blood, collected in a trial of the OX40 agonist ivuxolimab. These receptors came from an adult with an advanced solid tumor such as melanoma, head and neck, liver or kidney cancer. Each CDR3 is given with its conserved first and last residue.

cdr3_length j_call v_call cdr3_aa
15 TRBJ1-4 TRBV28 CASTNGDRGNEKLFF
14 TRBJ2-3 TRBV27 CASGRDGFTDTQYF
15 TRBJ1-2 TRBV7-2 CASSLAGQALYGYTF
15 TRBJ1-1 TRBV6-6 CASIKSGAVNTEAFF
15 TRBJ2-1 TRBV11-3 CASSLGQGFGDEQFF
16 TRBJ1-3 TRBV6-1 CASSEAEGATGNTIYF
17 TRBJ1-1 TRBV6-1 CASSGPGRATSPGEAFF
16 TRBJ1-4 TRBV5-8 CASSSPQDRGNEKLFF
11 TRBJ2-7 TRBV30 CAWSQSNEQYF
14 TRBJ1-1 TRBV30 CACSPGAVNTEAFF
14 TRBJ1-5 TRBV5-8 CASSPRQGNQPQHF
19 TRBJ1-6 TRBV5-5 CASSFTALSESSYNSPLHF
15 TRBJ1-6 TRBV7-9 CASAPADSYNPPLHF
13 TRBJ1-2 TRBV6-4 CASSSMAGYGYTF
15 TRBJ1-1 TRBV30 CAWSPTWSDYTEAFF
15 TRBJ2-6 TRBV27 CASSPHSSGANVLTF
13 TRBJ2-1 TRBV2 CASSAGVGNEQFF
17 TRBJ1-1 TRBV1 CTSSQEKWAGFGTEAFF
14 TRBJ2-3 TRBV18 CASLHGGEEDTQYF
16 TRBJ1-5 TRBV7-2 CASSLGGVTFRQPQHF
16 TRBJ2-7 TRBV6-6 CASRGLAGGSSYEQYF
19 TRBJ1-6 TRBV5-6 CASSSFRTGTGSYNSPLHF
14 TRBJ1-1 TRBV13 CATLQGARNTEAFF